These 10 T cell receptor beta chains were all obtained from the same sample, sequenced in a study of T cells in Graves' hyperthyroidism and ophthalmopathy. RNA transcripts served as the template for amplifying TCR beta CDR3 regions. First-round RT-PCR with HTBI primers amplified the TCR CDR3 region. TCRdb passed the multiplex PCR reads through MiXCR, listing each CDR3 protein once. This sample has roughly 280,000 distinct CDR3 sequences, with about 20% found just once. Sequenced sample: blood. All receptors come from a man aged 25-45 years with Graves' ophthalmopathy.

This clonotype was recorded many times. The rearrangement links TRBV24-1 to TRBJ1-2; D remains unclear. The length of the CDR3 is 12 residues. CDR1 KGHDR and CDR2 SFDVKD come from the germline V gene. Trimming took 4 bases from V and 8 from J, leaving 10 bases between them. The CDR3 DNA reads TGTGCCACCAGTGACAAGAGTAGCGGCTACACCTTC. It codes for CATSDKSSGYTF.

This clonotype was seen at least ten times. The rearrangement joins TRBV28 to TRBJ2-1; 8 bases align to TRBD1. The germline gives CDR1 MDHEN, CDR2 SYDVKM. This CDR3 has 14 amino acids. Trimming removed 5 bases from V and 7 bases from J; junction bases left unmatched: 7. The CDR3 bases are TGTGCCAGCAGTCCGGACAGGGAAGGGAATGAGCAGTTCTTC. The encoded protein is CASSPDREGNEQFF.

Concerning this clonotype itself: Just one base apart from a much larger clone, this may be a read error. CDR3 amino acids: CAGTPFRQANSNQPQHF. CDR3 DNA sequence: TGTGCCGGCACCCCCTTTCGACAGGCGAATAGCAATCAGCCCCAGCATTTT. The J gene is TRBJ1-5, the V gene TRBV2; TRBD1 might be the D (6 bases). V dropped 11 bases and J dropped 0 bases, with 23 bases sitting between them. The germline V gene encodes CDR1 SNHLY and CDR2 FYNNEI. The length of the CDR3 is 17 residues.

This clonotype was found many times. The CDR3 nucleotides are TGTGCCAGCAGTGAATCGGTTCGGAGGGGAAGCTCCTACAATGAGCAGTTCTTC. Encoded protein: CASSESVRRGSSYNEQFF. The V and J genes are TRBV28 and TRBJ2-1; a possible D gene is TRBD2 (6 bases). From germline, CDR1 is MDHEN and CDR2 SYDVKM. Trimming removed 5 bases at V and 0 bases at J, with 20 bases between. CDR3 size: 18 residues.

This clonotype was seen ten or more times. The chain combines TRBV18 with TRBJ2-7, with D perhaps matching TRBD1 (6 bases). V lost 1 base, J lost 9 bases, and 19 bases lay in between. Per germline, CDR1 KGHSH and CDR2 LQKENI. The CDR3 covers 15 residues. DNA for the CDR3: TGTGCCAGCTCACCACACGACAGGCCTTCGGGTGGGCAGTACTTC. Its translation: CASSPHDRPSGGQYF.

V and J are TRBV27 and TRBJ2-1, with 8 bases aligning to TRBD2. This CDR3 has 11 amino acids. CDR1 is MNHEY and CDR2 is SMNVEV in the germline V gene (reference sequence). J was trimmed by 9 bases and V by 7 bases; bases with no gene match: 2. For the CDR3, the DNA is TGTGCCAGCACCGGGGGGGCTGAGCAGTTCTTC. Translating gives CASTGGAEQFF.

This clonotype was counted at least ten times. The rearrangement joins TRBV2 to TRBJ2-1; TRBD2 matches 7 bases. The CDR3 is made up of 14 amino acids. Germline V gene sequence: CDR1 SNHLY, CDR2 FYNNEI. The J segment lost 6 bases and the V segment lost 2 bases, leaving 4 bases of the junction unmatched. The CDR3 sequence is CASSENPSGNEQFF. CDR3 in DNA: TGTGCCAGCAGTGAAAACCCTAGCGGCAATGAGCAGTTCTTC.

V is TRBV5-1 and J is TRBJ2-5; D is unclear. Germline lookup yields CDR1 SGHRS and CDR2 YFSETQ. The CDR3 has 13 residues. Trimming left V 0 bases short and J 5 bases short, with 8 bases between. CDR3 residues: CASSLGASETQYF. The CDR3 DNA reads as TGCGCCAGCAGCTTGGGGGCCTCGGAGACCCAGTACTTC.

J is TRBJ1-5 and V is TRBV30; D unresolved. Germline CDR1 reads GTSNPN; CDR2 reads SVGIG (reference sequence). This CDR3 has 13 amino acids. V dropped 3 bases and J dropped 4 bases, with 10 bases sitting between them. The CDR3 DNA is TGTGCCTGGAGGGCTTCAGTGAATCAGCCCCAGCATTTT. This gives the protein CAWRASVNQPQHF. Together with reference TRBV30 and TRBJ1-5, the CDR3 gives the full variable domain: SQTIHQWPATLVQPVGSPLSLECTVEGTSNPNLYWYRQAAGRGLQLLFYSVGIGQISSEVPQNLSASRPQDRQFILSSKKLLLSDSGFYLCAWRASVNQPQHFGDGTRLSIL.

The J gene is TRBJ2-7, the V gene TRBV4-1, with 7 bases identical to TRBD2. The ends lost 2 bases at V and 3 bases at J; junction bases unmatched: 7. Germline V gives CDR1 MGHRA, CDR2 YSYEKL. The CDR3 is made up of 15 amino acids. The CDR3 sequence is CASSQTSVVNYEQYF. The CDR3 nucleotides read TGCGCCAGCAGCCAAACTAGCGTTGTCAACTACGAGCAGTACTTC.